This T cell receptor beta chain emerged from a study of human T cells and chemical hapten exposure. Overall study: TCR yields differed between samples (mainly from small differences in pooled library volume). Overall study findings and caveats: More PT1 expanded TCRs went with higher patch test scores. Significantly greater numbers of large CDR3 similarity clusters came from expanded TCRs than from controls.

TCRdb reprocessed the RACE reads via MiXCR and lists one record per CDR3 protein. The sample yields 330,000 or so distinct CDR3 sequences, about 6% seen once. This clonotype has only a few counts. Its antigen is as yet unknown. Time point noted: patch test 2, 6 weeks after DPC sensitization. Treatment in this sample: therapeutic diphenylcyclopropenone sensitization with weekly scalp DPC. Someone pulled total RNA out of unfractionated whole blood. This receptor was identified in a woman in her late teens or twenties with alopecia areata. Some clones in this sample may be carry-over from other donors' samples. The source material was whole blood, sampled in connection with sensitization to the hapten diphenylcyclopropenone (DPC).

The CDR3 loop reads CASSTRGASTDTQYF. CDR3 coding DNA: TGCGCCAGCAGCACCAGGGGGGCTAGCACAGATACGCAGTATTTT. The chain has TRBV4-1 and TRBJ2-3; TRBD1 is a possible D gene (7 bases). The CDR3 is 15 residues long. Per germline, CDR1 MGHRA and CDR2 YSYEKL. The V and J ends lost 5 bases and 0 bases respectively, with 12 bases between them.